These 6 T cell receptor beta chains share one sample of origin, sequenced in a study of blood T cells in healthy people across ages. Combining a sample-barcoded 5' primer with a J-beta primer mix, a second PCR ran for roughly 7 to 11 cycles. TCRdb reprocessed the 5' RACE reads via MiXCR and lists one record per CDR3 protein. This table holds roughly 900,000 distinct CDR3 sequences, roughly 26% found once. Sequencing input: blood. The receptors derive from an elderly woman in good health.

The chain employs TRBV7-8 and TRBJ2-1, with D possibly being TRBD1 (5 bases). Germline values: CDR1 SGHVS, CDR2 FQNEAQ. Between the trimmed V and J ends, which lost 2 bases and 2 bases, there was a span of 13 bases. The CDR3 sequence is 16 residues long. In DNA form, the CDR3 reads TGTGCCAGCAGCTTATATATAGGGGCTCCCTACAATGAGCAGTTCTTC. This encodes CASSLYIGAPYNEQFF.

This clonotype turned up a few times. The CDR3 DNA reads as TGTGCCAGCAGTTCCTTCCAAGGTGGGATCTATGGCTACACCTTC. It yields the protein CASSSFQGGIYGYTF. The V and J genes are TRBV6-5 and TRBJ1-2; D remains ambiguous. V gave up 4 bases and J gave up 4 bases, with 16 bases separating them. Germline V gives CDR1 MNHEY, CDR2 SVGAGI. This CDR3 region has 15 residues.

Remarks on this clonotype: A much more abundant neighbour one base away suggests this may be a read error. The genes are TRBV29-1 and TRBJ2-1; possibly TRBD1 or TRBD2 for D (6 bases each). This CDR3 has 14 amino acids. The ends were cut back, 2 bases at V and 5 bases at J, with 13 bases in the middle. CDR1 SQVTM and CDR2 ANQGSEA come from the germline V gene. CDR3 DNA: TGCAGCGTTGAACCCGGGGGCTTCAACAATGAGCAGTTCTTC. Translation: CSVEPGGFNNEQFF.

In the case of this clonotype: A much bigger clone sits one base away, suggesting this may be a read error. The J gene is TRBJ2-5, the V gene TRBV20-1; perhaps TRBD1 as D (6 bases). Germline CDR1 is DFQATT and CDR2 is SNEGSKA (reference sequence). The CDR3 contains 13 residues. Trimming left V 3 bases short and J 3 bases short, with 11 bases between. This CDR3 is CSASLAGEETQYF. CDR3 bases: TGCAGTGCTAGCCTGGCAGGGGAAGAGACCCAGTACTTC.

The sample holds many counts of this clonotype. The CDR3 loop reads CASSFLAGGNNEQFF. The CDR3 DNA reads TGTGCCAGCAGTTTCCTAGCGGGAGGTAACAATGAGCAGTTCTTC. V is TRBV28 and J is TRBJ2-1; 11 nucleotides align to TRBD2. CDR3 size: 15 residues. The V segment lost 3 bases and the J segment 5 bases; nucleotides outside the gene matches: 3. Germline values: CDR1 MDHEN, CDR2 SYDVKM.

The chain is built from TRBV7-2 and TRBJ2-4; possibly TRBD2 for D (5 bases). The J call may be faulty, since TRBJ2-7 better matches the DNA end. The germline gives CDR1 SGHTA, CDR2 FQGNSA. The length of the CDR3 is 16 residues. CDR3 protein: CASSSSLGVGRYEQYF. For the CDR3, the DNA is TGTGCCAGCAGCTCGTCGTTGGGAGTTGGCCGCTACGAGCAGTACTTC.